This T cell receptor beta chain was obtained from a study of PD-1 blockade in classical Hodgkin lymphoma. The CDR3 is made up of 16 amino acids. The V gene end was trimmed by 3 bases and the J gene end by 0 bases; junction bases not matched to a gene: 7. Germline CDR1 SGHNT, CDR2 YYREEE (reference sequence). Relapses following autologous stem cell transplantation were seen in all patients, with brentuximab vedotin exposure varying. Whole-study results and caveats: A significant rise in TCR diversity by C4D1 was seen for CD4+ but not CD8+ cells.

Data came from immunoSEQ multiplex PCR; TCRdb stores just in-frame clones and leaves some out. Of approximately 73,000 clones listed, approximately 94% are singletons. In regard to this clone: What it binds is unknown.

This rearrangement joins TRBV5-4 to TRBJ1-1, with 8 positions matching TRBD1. The TCR sequence derives from a human donor with classical Hodgkin lymphoma. Source: peripheral blood mononuclear cells (PBMCs), taken at baseline. CDR3: CASSSDRTGMNTEAFF. Here the CDR3 DNA reads TGTGCCAGCAGCTCAGATAGGACAGGGATGAACACTGAAGCTTTCTTT. Full variable domain (rest looked up from reference TRBV5-4 and TRBJ1-1): ETGVTQSPTHLIKTRGQQVTLRCSSQSGHNTVSWYQQALGQGPQFIFQYYREEENGRGNFPPRFSGLQFPNYSSELNVNALELDDSALYLCASSSDRTGMNTEAFFGQGTRLTVV.